This T cell receptor (beta chain) originates from a study of T cells in Graves' hyperthyroidism and ophthalmopathy. Study-level points and caveats: Appearing also in blood were most of the thyroid clonotypes expanded above 0.001. A 13 V-J signature model discriminated ophthalmopathy versus stable hyperthyroidism.

Many counts were recorded for this clonotype. No antigen is known for it. Amplification of TCR beta CDR3 regions used RNA as the template. RT-PCR in the first round (using the HTBI primer set) targeted the TCR CDR3. One entry per CDR3 protein, called by TCRdb with MiXCR from the multiplex PCR reads. The sample holds about 300,000 distinct CDR3 sequences, approximately 17% seen once. V gave up 0 bases and J gave up 8 bases, with 6 bases separating them. The CDR3 has 12 residues. Germline values: CDR1 LNHNV, CDR2 YYDKDF (reference sequence). The chain combines TRBV15 with TRBJ2-3; possibly TRBD1 for D (5 bases). The sample was blood. The sequence came from a man aged 25 to 45 with Graves' hyperthyroidism. CDR3 sequence: CATSRDRGTQYF. DNA of the CDR3: TGTGCCACCAGCAGAGATAGGGGTACGCAGTATTTT.